This T cell receptor (beta chain) was sequenced in a study of CD8 T cells in ankylosing spondylitis. Quantitative 5'-RACE with molecular barcodes was used to make the TCR beta libraries. One entry per CDR3 protein, called by TCRdb with MiXCR from the 5' RACE reads. The profile shows some 350,000 distinct CDR3 sequences, under 15% of them singletons. The sequencing sample was made of blood, either unsorted or a sorted T cell fraction (not recorded which). The sequence derives from a male donor with ankylosing spondylitis or in good health (not recorded which).

CDR3 nucleotide sequence: TGTGCCAGCAGCTTAAATACGGCTAGCTCTGGGGCCAACGTCCTGACTTTC. As protein: CASSLNTASSGANVLTF. This chain connects TRBV7-2 to TRBJ2-6; D gene unclear. The CDR3 spans 17 residues. The germline V gene has CDR1 SGHTA and CDR2 FQGNSA. The V and J ends lost 2 bases and 0 bases respectively, with 11 bases between them.